The rows below give T cell receptor beta chains drawn from one sample of a study of T cell changes during pregnancy in multiple sclerosis. Repertoires were generated with immunoSEQ multiplex PCR, while TCRdb's copy carries only in-frame clones and drops some. The sample carries around 68,000 clones, about nine tenths recorded once. Specimen: peripheral blood, collected after pregnancy. These receptors were taken from a female donor in good health, enrolled as a control in a pregnancy study. Each CDR3 is given with its conserved first and last residue. A D gene is named only where the DNA matches it firmly. Expanded clones get a size class; other rows say once, few or many, or leave the size out.

v_gene,d_gene,j_gene,abundance,CDR3aa,CDR3nt
TRBV4-2,TRBD2,TRBJ2-1,once,CASSQDTSGGVEQFF,TGTGCCAGCAGCCAAGATACTAGCGGGGGGGTTGAGCAGTTCTTC
TRBV18,TRBD1,TRBJ2-2,NA,CASSPGQGATGELFF,TGTGCCAGCTCTCCCGGACAGGGGGCGACCGGGGAGCTGTTTTTT
TRBV27,NA,TRBJ1-2,NA,CASSPPGQPIYGYTF,TGTGCCAGCAGTCCCCCGGGACAACCTATCTATGGCTACACCTTC
TRBV6-4,NA,TRBJ2-6,NA,CASSDSGSSGANVLTF,TGTGCCAGCAGTGACTCGGGCAGCTCTGGGGCCAACGTCCTGACTTTC
TRBV4-1,TRBD2,TRBJ2-3,NA,CASSQAAGADTQYF,TGCGCCAGCAGCCAAGCAGCGGGGGCAGATACGCAGTATTTT
TRBV19,TRBD1,TRBJ2-2,NA,CASSITGQPNTGELFF,TGTGCCAGTAGTATCACGGGACAGCCGAACACCGGGGAGCTGTTTTTT
TRBV6-5,TRBD1,TRBJ1-1,NA,CASSLGQGIGEAFF,TGTGCCAGCAGCCTGGGACAGGGGATTGGGGAAGCTTTCTTT
TRBV30,NA,TRBJ1-1,NA,CAWSSPYSYFNTEAFF,TGTGCCTGGAGTAGTCCTTACAGCTATTTCAACACTGAAGCTTTCTTT
TRBV5-5,NA,TRBJ1-2,NA,CASSLVGGRTNYGYTF,TGTGCCAGCAGCTTGGTTGGGGGGAGAACTAACTATGGCTACACCTTC
TRBV30,NA,TRBJ1-1,few,CAWRSIGGLNTEAFF,TGTGCCTGGAGATCCATCGGAGGGCTTAACACTGAAGCTTTCTTT
TRBV5-1,TRBD2,TRBJ2-3,NA,CASSLAAGTDTQYF,TGCGCCAGCAGCTTGGCAGCGGGGACAGATACGCAGTATTTT
TRBV15,NA,TRBJ1-5,NA,CATSRDPGGGQPQHF,TGTGCCACCAGCAGAGATCCGGGGGGGGGTCAGCCCCAGCATTTT
TRBV14,NA,TRBJ1-3,once,CASRGGGAGNTIYF,TGTGCCAGCAGAGGCGGCGGGGCTGGAAACACCATATATTTT
TRBV6-5,TRBD1,TRBJ1-1,NA,CASSRQGWNTEAFF,TGTGCCAGCAGTAGACAGGGTTGGAACACTGAAGCTTTCTTT
TRBV5-6,NA,TRBJ2-3,NA,CASTLRGTDTQYF,TGTGCCAGCACCCTTAGGGGGACAGATACGCAGTATTTT
TRBV5-4,TRBD1,TRBJ2-3,NA,CASSLGDRGMTDTQYF,TGTGCCAGCAGCTTGGGGGACAGGGGTATGACAGATACGCAGTATTTT
TRBV15,NA,TRBJ2-3,few,CATSGGGLGADTQYF,TGTGCCACCAGCGGGGGGGGGCTCGGCGCAGATACGCAGTATTTT
TRBV27,NA,TRBJ2-7,NA,CASSSRGEQYF,TGTGCCAGCAGTTCCAGGGGCGAGCAGTACTTC
TRBV11-3,NA,TRBJ2-1,once,CASSLGRGRQFF,TGTGCCAGCAGCTTAGGGAGGGGAAGGCAGTTCTTC
TRBV30,NA,TRBJ1-2,once,CAWSGGIYGYTF,TGTGCCTGGAGTGGGGGCATCTATGGCTACACCTTC
TRBV4-2,NA,TRBJ1-4,NA,CASSHRGGELFF,TGTGCCAGCAGCCATAGGGGTGGGGAACTGTTTTTT
TRBV7-2,TRBD1,TRBJ1-2,NA,CASSETGGALGGYTF,TGTGCCAGCAGTGAAACAGGGGGCGCGTTGGGTGGCTACACCTTC
TRBV7-9,NA,TRBJ2-1,NA,CASSLSAGDEQFF,TGTGCCAGCAGCTTATCTGCCGGGGATGAGCAGTTCTTC
TRBV7-2,NA,TRBJ2-7,NA,CASSPLGQGINEQYF,TGTGCCAGCAGCCCCCTGGGGCAGGGTATCAACGAGCAGTACTTC
TRBV30,NA,TRBJ1-1,NA,CAWSVQQGEAFF,TGTGCCTGGAGTGTACAACAGGGCGAAGCTTTCTTT
TRBV2,NA,TRBJ1-3,once,CASKGQESGNTIYF,TGTGCCAGCAAGGGGCAAGAGTCTGGAAACACCATATATTTT
TRBV2,NA,TRBJ1-2,once,CASSEHGPLGYTF,TGTGCCAGCAGTGAACACGGTCCCTTAGGCTACACCTTC
TRBV30,NA,TRBJ1-6,NA,CAWGAGVSPLHF,TGTGCCTGGGGCGCCGGGGTTTCACCCCTCCACTTT
TRBV6-1,NA,TRBJ1-1,NA,CAGGRGLNTEAFF,TGTGCCGGGGGGCGGGGGTTGAACACTGAAGCTTTCTTT
TRBV7-9,NA,TRBJ1-3,NA,CASSPRGGPRGNTIYF,TGTGCCAGCAGCCCGCGGGGGGGTCCCCGGGGAAACACCATATATTTT
TRBV7-9,TRBD2,TRBJ2-1,NA,CASSTARGYGTNNEQFF,TGTGCCAGCAGCACCGCCCGGGGTTACGGGACTAACAATGAGCAGTTCTTC
TRBV29-1,NA,TRBJ2-3,NA,CSVGGENTQYF,TGCAGCGTTGGGGGGGAAAATACGCAGTATTTT
TRBV9,TRBD2,TRBJ2-3,NA,CASSVGVAGGQDTQYF,TGTGCCAGCAGCGTTGGGGTGGCGGGGGGGCAAGATACGCAGTATTTT
TRBV7-9,NA,TRBJ2-5,NA,CASSFRQGGGETQYF,TGTGCCAGCAGCTTCCGGCAGGGAGGAGGGGAGACCCAGTACTTC
TRBV2,TRBD2,TRBJ2-3,NA,CASIAGGPTDTQYF,TGTGCCAGTATAGCGGGGGGGCCCACAGATACGCAGTATTTT
TRBV7-9,NA,TRBJ2-1,few,CASSQGPGNEQFF,TGTGCCAGCAGCCAGGGCCCTGGGAATGAGCAGTTCTTC
TRBV5-1,TRBD2,TRBJ2-1,NA,CASSSGLAGGLFDEQFF,TGCGCCAGCAGCTCGGGACTAGCGGGGGGGCTTTTCGATGAGCAGTTCTTC
TRBV15,NA,TRBJ1-2,NA,CATSREVPRGYGYTF,TGTGCCACCAGCAGAGAGGTACCCCGGGGCTATGGCTACACCTTC
TRBV5-1,TRBD1,TRBJ2-3,NA,CASSLDRDLTDTQYF,TGCGCCAGCAGCCTAGACAGGGACCTCACAGATACGCAGTATTTT